This T cell receptor (beta chain) was identified in a study of response to subunit inactivated influenza vaccine. Points from the study as a whole: Seasonal influenza vaccination, on each occasion, was suggested by the authors to recruit few new T cells.

V was pared by 3 bases and J by 0 bases, with 8 bases of the junction left unmatched. This CDR3 spans 16 amino acids. Looked up from germline, CDR1 is DFQATT and CDR2 is SNEGSKA (reference sequence). Using its own MiXCR run on the RT-PCR reads, TCRdb lists one record per CDR3 protein. The sample includes over 400,000 distinct CDR3 sequences, approximately 10% of them seen just once. In its sample, this clonotype was seen many times. The antigen remains unidentified. Specimen: PBMCs from blood, collected more than 35 days after vaccination. The chain uses TRBV20-1 and TRBJ2-7, with TRBD2 identical over 10 bases. This clonotype was obtained from a man aged 45-65 years who received an inactivated influenza vaccine. The DNA for the CDR3 is TGCAGTGCTAGGGGAGCGGGAGGGCCTCTCTCCTACGAGCAGTACTTC. Protein: CSARGAGGPLSYEQYF.